The present entry profiles one T cell receptor beta chain with its context. Its antigen is currently unknown. This CDR3 has 14 residues. Germline V gives CDR1 LNHDA, CDR2 SQIVND (reference sequence). With 6 bases clipped from V and 4 bases from J, the junction kept 5 bases outside the gene matches. The method was immunoSEQ multiplex PCR; TCRdb's version includes in-frame clones alone and lacks a portion of them. The sample holds about 190,000 clones, around 93% seen once. These data come from a study of T cell responses to AZD1222 COVID-19 vaccine. Study-wide context: Analyses pooled second doses at about 4 or about 12 weeks.

Study-wide results and limits: Clonal diversity may have been underestimated, and the donors were mostly white British, with more females than males. The study found vaccine-associated CD4 TCRs spanning spike, dominant at 160-218 and 743-854.

This receptor was obtained from an adult in good health. The chain combines TRBV19 with TRBJ1-4, with 7 bases matching TRBD1. The sample in question was peripheral blood, obtained on day 0 of AZD1222 vaccination. CDR3 in amino acids: CASSAGGGNEKLFF. CDR3 nucleotides: TGTGCCAGTAGCGCAGGGGGAGGTAATGAAAAACTGTTTTTT.